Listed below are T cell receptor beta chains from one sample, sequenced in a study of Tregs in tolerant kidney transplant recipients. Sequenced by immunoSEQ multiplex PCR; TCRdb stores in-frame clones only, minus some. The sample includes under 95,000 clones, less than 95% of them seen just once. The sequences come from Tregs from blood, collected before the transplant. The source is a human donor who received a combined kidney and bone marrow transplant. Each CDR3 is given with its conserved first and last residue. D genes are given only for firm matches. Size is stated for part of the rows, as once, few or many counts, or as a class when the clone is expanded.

cdr3_nt: TGTGCCAGCAGCAACAGGGACACCAACGAGCAGTACTTC
cdr3_aa: CASSNRDTNEQYF
j_call: TRBJ2-7
clone_size: NA
v_call: TRBV7-9
d_call: NA

cdr3_nt: TGTGCCTGGAGGGGACTAGCGGGAGGGGGGTGGCAGTTCTTC
cdr3_aa: CAWRGLAGGGWQFF
j_call: TRBJ2-1
clone_size: NA
v_call: TRBV30
d_call: TRBD2

cdr3_nt: TGTGCCAGCAGTGTAGCGATGGAGACCCAGTACTTC
cdr3_aa: CASSVAMETQYF
j_call: TRBJ2-5
clone_size: NA
v_call: TRBV2
d_call: NA

cdr3_nt: TGTGCCAGCAGCTTAACTAGCGGCAGCACAGATACGCAGTATTTT
cdr3_aa: CASSLTSGSTDTQYF
j_call: TRBJ2-3
clone_size: NA
v_call: TRBV11-2
d_call: TRBD2

cdr3_nt: TGTGCCAGCAGCCAAGATGGTGCGGGAGAAGGCACAGATACGCAGTATTTT
cdr3_aa: CASSQDGAGEGTDTQYF
j_call: TRBJ2-3
clone_size: NA
v_call: TRBV14
d_call: TRBD2

cdr3_nt: TGCGCCAGCAGGGCCGGGACTCCGCGGGGGGGAGGCTACACCTTC
cdr3_aa: CASRAGTPRGGGYTF
j_call: TRBJ1-2
clone_size: few
v_call: TRBV5-1
d_call: NA

cdr3_nt: TGTGCCAGTGGTATACTGGACAGCGGCGGCCGGGGCTACACCTTC
cdr3_aa: CASGILDSGGRGYTF
j_call: TRBJ1-2
clone_size: NA
v_call: TRBV19
d_call: NA

cdr3_nt: TGTGCCAGCAGCCGGGGGACTTTCTACGAGCAGTACTTC
cdr3_aa: CASSRGTFYEQYF
j_call: TRBJ2-7
clone_size: NA
v_call: TRBV5-8
d_call: NA

cdr3_nt: TGTGCCAGCAGTTTCATGGACAGGGGGCGTACTAACTATGGCTACACCTTC
cdr3_aa: CASSFMDRGRTNYGYTF
j_call: TRBJ1-2
clone_size: NA
v_call: TRBV28
d_call: TRBD1

cdr3_nt: TGTGCCTGGACGGCCAGGGGACTTGGCTACACCTTC
cdr3_aa: CAWTARGLGYTF
j_call: TRBJ1-2
clone_size: NA
v_call: TRBV30
d_call: NA

cdr3_nt: TGTGCCAGCAGCCCAAGCCTCGGGACAGGGGGATATGGCTACACCTTC
cdr3_aa: CASSPSLGTGGYGYTF
j_call: TRBJ1-2
clone_size: few
v_call: TRBV4-2
d_call: TRBD1

cdr3_nt: TGTGCCAGCAGCTTGGGCAGGCAATCAGCCTTTATGAACACTGAAGCTTTCTTT
cdr3_aa: CASSLGRQSAFMNTEAFF
j_call: TRBJ1-1
clone_size: NA
v_call: TRBV7-2
d_call: NA

cdr3_nt: TGTGCCAGCAGGCTAGCGGGGCCCTCCTACGAGCAGTACTTC
cdr3_aa: CASRLAGPSYEQYF
j_call: TRBJ2-7
clone_size: NA
v_call: TRBV6-1
d_call: TRBD2

cdr3_nt: TGTGCCAGCAGTGGAATTAGCGGGGCAGCAACTAATGAAAAACTGTTTTTT
cdr3_aa: CASSGISGAATNEKLFF
j_call: TRBJ1-4
clone_size: NA
v_call: TRBV28
d_call: NA

cdr3_nt: TGTGCCAGCAGTCCCACTAGCGGGAGACTTAATGAGCAGTTCTTC
cdr3_aa: CASSPTSGRLNEQFF
j_call: TRBJ2-1
clone_size: NA
v_call: TRBV27
d_call: TRBD2

cdr3_nt: TGTGCCAGCTCACCAGAGGGCAGTTTGAACACTGAAGCTTTCTTT
cdr3_aa: CASSPEGSLNTEAFF
j_call: TRBJ1-1
clone_size: NA
v_call: TRBV18
d_call: NA

cdr3_nt: TGTGCCAGCAGTTTAGGAAGCGCCACCTTCGAGCAGTACTTC
cdr3_aa: CASSLGSATFEQYF
j_call: TRBJ2-7
clone_size: NA
v_call: TRBV28
d_call: NA

cdr3_nt: TGTGCCAGCAGTGAAGCAGGACTCTATAGCACAGATACGCAGTATTTT
cdr3_aa: CASSEAGLYSTDTQYF
j_call: TRBJ2-3
clone_size: NA
v_call: TRBV2
d_call: NA

cdr3_nt: TGTGCCAGCATCGCCGGGACAGGAAGCAATCAGCCCCAGCATTTT
cdr3_aa: CASIAGTGSNQPQHF
j_call: TRBJ1-5
clone_size: NA
v_call: TRBV28
d_call: TRBD1

cdr3_nt: TGTGCCTCGCCGGTCGGGGGACAGGTGGCTGGCTACACCTTC
cdr3_aa: CASPVGGQVAGYTF
j_call: TRBJ1-2
clone_size: few
v_call: TRBV30
d_call: TRBD1

cdr3_nt: TGTGCCAGCAGCTTAGTGGGGGACACTGAAGCTTTCTTT
cdr3_aa: CASSLVGDTEAFF
j_call: TRBJ1-1
clone_size: few
v_call: TRBV11-2
d_call: NA

cdr3_nt: TGTGCCAGCAGCAAAGGGGCCTACTCCCAAGAGACCCAGTACTTC
cdr3_aa: CASSKGAYSQETQYF
j_call: TRBJ2-5
clone_size: NA
v_call: TRBV7-2
d_call: NA

cdr3_nt: TGTGCCAGTAGTATAAACGGAAACCAAGAGACCCAGTACTTC
cdr3_aa: CASSINGNQETQYF
j_call: TRBJ2-5
clone_size: NA
v_call: TRBV19
d_call: NA

cdr3_nt: TGTGCCAGTAGTATAGATCTTCTCAACCCCCCCTACGAGCAGTACTTC
cdr3_aa: CASSIDLLNPPYEQYF
j_call: TRBJ2-7
clone_size: NA
v_call: TRBV19
d_call: NA

cdr3_nt: TGTGCCAGCAGCCCCCCCCGGGGGGAGGGGTCCTACGAGCAGTACTTC
cdr3_aa: CASSPPRGEGSYEQYF
j_call: TRBJ2-7
clone_size: NA
v_call: TRBV7-2
d_call: TRBD2

cdr3_nt: TGTGCCAGCAGCCAAGGGAGGACTAGCGGGAGTCAAGAGACCCAGTACTTC
cdr3_aa: CASSQGRTSGSQETQYF
j_call: TRBJ2-5
clone_size: NA
v_call: TRBV4-2
d_call: TRBD2

cdr3_nt: TGCGCCAGCAGCTTGGCTGCCAGCACAGGCGAGACCCAGTACTTC
cdr3_aa: CASSLAASTGETQYF
j_call: TRBJ2-5
clone_size: NA
v_call: TRBV5-1
d_call: NA

cdr3_nt: TGTGCCACCAGCAGAGATGCGGGGTCCTACGAGCAGTACTTC
cdr3_aa: CATSRDAGSYEQYF
j_call: TRBJ2-7
clone_size: NA
v_call: TRBV15
d_call: NA

cdr3_nt: TGTGCCAGTAGTATGGGGCTCACAGATACGCAGTATTTT
cdr3_aa: CASSMGLTDTQYF
j_call: TRBJ2-3
clone_size: NA
v_call: TRBV19
d_call: NA

cdr3_nt: TGTGCCTGGAGTGTAGGGGGACTTAGCAATCAGCCCCAGCATTTT
cdr3_aa: CAWSVGGLSNQPQHF
j_call: TRBJ1-5
clone_size: NA
v_call: TRBV30
d_call: NA

cdr3_nt: TGCGCCAGCAGCTCGAGGGTAGCGGGGTCCGTCCAGCAGTACTTC
cdr3_aa: CASSSRVAGSVQQYF
j_call: TRBJ2-7
clone_size: NA
v_call: TRBV5-1
d_call: TRBD2

cdr3_nt: TGTGCCAGCTCCAGCTGGCGGGTAAGCACAGATACGCAGTATTTT
cdr3_aa: CASSSWRVSTDTQYF
j_call: TRBJ2-3
clone_size: NA
v_call: TRBV21-1
d_call: NA

cdr3_nt: TGCGCCAGCAGCTTGTCGGGACAAGTTATCACTGAAGCTTTCTTT
cdr3_aa: CASSLSGQVITEAFF
j_call: TRBJ1-1
clone_size: NA
v_call: TRBV5-1
d_call: NA

cdr3_nt: TGCGCCAGCAGCAGCGGACAGATAAACATTCAGTACTTC
cdr3_aa: CASSSGQINIQYF
j_call: TRBJ2-4
clone_size: NA
v_call: TRBV5-1
d_call: NA

cdr3_nt: TGTGCCAGCAGAGCCCGGGACTACTCCGACTACAATGAGCAGTTCTTC
cdr3_aa: CASRARDYSDYNEQFF
j_call: TRBJ2-1
clone_size: NA
v_call: TRBV25-1
d_call: TRBD2

cdr3_nt: TGTGCCAGCAGCGTAGGGGGACTAGCGTCCGGGCAGTTCTTC
cdr3_aa: CASSVGGLASGQFF
j_call: TRBJ2-1
clone_size: NA
v_call: TRBV9
d_call: TRBD2

cdr3_nt: TGTGCCAGCAGTTCAGGGGGCGAAGGTACTGAAGCTTTCTTT
cdr3_aa: CASSSGGEGTEAFF
j_call: TRBJ1-1
clone_size: NA
v_call: TRBV6-5
d_call: TRBD1

cdr3_nt: TGTGCCAGTAGTGATTCGGGGGAGAGGGGCTACACCTTC
cdr3_aa: CASSDSGERGYTF
j_call: TRBJ1-2
clone_size: NA
v_call: TRBV19
d_call: NA

cdr3_nt: TGTGCCAGTACCGACGGGCCCCCCTCCTTGTACGAGCAGTACTTC
cdr3_aa: CASTDGPPSLYEQYF
j_call: TRBJ2-7
clone_size: NA
v_call: TRBV28
d_call: NA

cdr3_nt: TGTGCCAGCTCACCACCGACAGGGCCCACCGGGGAGCTGTTTTTT
cdr3_aa: CASSPPTGPTGELFF
j_call: TRBJ2-2
clone_size: few
v_call: TRBV18
d_call: TRBD1

cdr3_nt: TGTGCCAGCAGTGAACTTGGTAGCGGGAGAAATTCCTACAATGAGCAGTTCTTC
cdr3_aa: CASSELGSGRNSYNEQFF
j_call: TRBJ2-1
clone_size: NA
v_call: TRBV6-1
d_call: TRBD2

cdr3_nt: TGTGCCAGCTCAGACAGGGGTGACTATGGCTACACCTTC
cdr3_aa: CASSDRGDYGYTF
j_call: TRBJ1-2
clone_size: NA
v_call: TRBV18
d_call: TRBD1

cdr3_nt: TGCGCCAGCAGCTTGGGGGGAGACACCGGGGAGCTGTTTTTT
cdr3_aa: CASSLGGDTGELFF
j_call: TRBJ2-2
clone_size: few
v_call: TRBV5-1
d_call: NA

cdr3_nt: TGTGCTAGCAGCCCGAGCGGGAGTGCCTACAATGAGCAGTTCTTC
cdr3_aa: CASSPSGSAYNEQFF
j_call: TRBJ2-1
clone_size: NA
v_call: TRBV7-7
d_call: TRBD2

cdr3_nt: TGTGCCAGCAGCGTGACGGTTGGTGGGCAAGAGACCCAGTACTTC
cdr3_aa: CASSVTVGGQETQYF
j_call: TRBJ2-5
clone_size: NA
v_call: TRBV9
d_call: NA

cdr3_nt: TGCGCCAGCAGCCAAGAAAGGACTAGGGCCTACGAGCAGTACTTC
cdr3_aa: CASSQERTRAYEQYF
j_call: TRBJ2-7
clone_size: NA
v_call: TRBV4-1
d_call: TRBD2

cdr3_nt: TGTGCCACTAAAAACCCGGCAGGCCTTCGGGGCACTGAAGCTTTCTTT
cdr3_aa: CATKNPAGLRGTEAFF
j_call: TRBJ1-1
clone_size: NA
v_call: TRBV28
d_call: NA

cdr3_nt: TGTGCCAGCAGCTTAGGGGGGCTAGGAGAAAAACTGTTTTTT
cdr3_aa: CASSLGGLGEKLFF
j_call: TRBJ1-4
clone_size: NA
v_call: TRBV7-2
d_call: NA

cdr3_nt: TGTGCCATCAGTGAGTTGGGGGACACCAACACAGATACGCAGTATTTT
cdr3_aa: CAISELGDTNTDTQYF
j_call: TRBJ2-3
clone_size: NA
v_call: TRBV10-3
d_call: NA

cdr3_nt: TGTGCCAGCAGCCTACAGACAGACTATGGCTACACCTTC
cdr3_aa: CASSLQTDYGYTF
j_call: TRBJ1-2
clone_size: NA
v_call: TRBV7-9
d_call: NA